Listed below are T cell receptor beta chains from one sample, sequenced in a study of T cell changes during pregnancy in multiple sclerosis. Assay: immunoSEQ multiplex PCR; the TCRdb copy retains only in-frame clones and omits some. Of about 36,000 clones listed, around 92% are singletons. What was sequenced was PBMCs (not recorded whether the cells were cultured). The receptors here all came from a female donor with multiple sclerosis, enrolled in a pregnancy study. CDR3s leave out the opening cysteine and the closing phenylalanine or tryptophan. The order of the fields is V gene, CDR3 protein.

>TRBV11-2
ASSLSSGNSYEQY
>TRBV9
ASSTGYEQY
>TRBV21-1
ASSSRRDLFSADTQY
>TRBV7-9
ASSILGAEKLF
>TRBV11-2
ASSFDRGTGANTEAF
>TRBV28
ASSTGGQGAGEQF
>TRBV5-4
ASSLGGKSSYEQY
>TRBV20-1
SARSGYGYT
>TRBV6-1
ASSDFGGSSYNEQF
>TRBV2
ASSPLGGDTQY
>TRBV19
ASSSGTGDTGELF
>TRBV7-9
ASSGRDRDYNSPLH
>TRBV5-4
ASSLEQRGYT
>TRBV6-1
ASSDRTLYEQY
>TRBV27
ASIPYRGSTDTQY
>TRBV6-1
ASTMGGRDYGYT
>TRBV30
AWSVSYNEQF
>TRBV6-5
ASSYSEANKAF
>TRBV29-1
SVGDRNTEAF
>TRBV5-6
ASSQSGSVEHYTGELF
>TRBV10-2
ASASGTSYEQY
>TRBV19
ASIGDYSNQPQH
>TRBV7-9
ASSRRTENEKLF
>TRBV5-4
ASSQGERRVSYEQY
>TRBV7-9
ASSFRDAQPETQY
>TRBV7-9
ASSSGLLTGELF
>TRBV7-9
ASSFREWSTGELF
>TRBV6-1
ASSEVAGQETQY
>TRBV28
ASSRLAGGITDTQY
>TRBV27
ASSFGTETYEQY
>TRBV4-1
ASSQDPAGEETQY